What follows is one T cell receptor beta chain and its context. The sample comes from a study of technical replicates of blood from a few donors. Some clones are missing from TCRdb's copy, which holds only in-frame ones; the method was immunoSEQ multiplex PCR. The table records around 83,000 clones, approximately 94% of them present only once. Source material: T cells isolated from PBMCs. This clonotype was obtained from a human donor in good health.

The CDR3 nucleotides read TGTGCCAGCAGTGTAGGGGGCGAGGCGTACGAGCAGTACTTC. The encoded protein is CASSVGGEAYEQYF. The chain uses TRBV2 and TRBJ2-7; 7 bases line up with TRBD1. V shed 4 bases and J 4 bases; nucleotides not matched to a gene: 7. The CDR3 has 14 residues. Germline CDR1 SNHLY, CDR2 FYNNEI.